These T cell receptor beta chains were read from a single sample in a study of cytomegalovirus exposure and HLA in healthy donors. Profiled with immunoSEQ multiplex PCR; TCRdb holds only in-frame clones, not every one. The sample gives 85,000 to 100,000 clones, around three quarters of which show up once; about 7.9% is in the top ten. Input material: PBMCs. Receptors were obtained from a young man in good health and CMV-seronegative. CDR3s include the opening cysteine and the closing phenylalanine or tryptophan. D genes are given only for firm matches. Rows may omit the clone size; those that give it use once, few, many or a size class.

TRBV2	-	TRBD2	TRBJ2-3	CASPGLAGDTQYF	TGTGCCAGCCCCGGACTAGCGGGAGATACGCAGTATTTT
TRBV6-1	-	-	TRBJ2-5	CASTAGSGETQYF	TGTGCCAGCACCGCAGGGTCAGGGGAGACCCAGTACTTC
TRBV9	-	TRBD1	TRBJ2-5	CASSVGGGQGAETQYF	TGTGCCAGCAGCGTAGGGGGCGGACAGGGAGCGGAGACCCAGTACTTC
TRBV19	-	-	TRBJ1-2	CASRNIINGYTF	TGTGCCAGTAGGAACATCATTAATGGCTACACCTTC
TRBV27	-	-	TRBJ1-1	CASSRLGVDTEAFF	TGTGCCAGCAGCCGTTTAGGGGTGGACACTGAAGCTTTCTTT
TRBV27	-	TRBD2	TRBJ2-3	CASSLSRGRADTQYF	TGTGCCAGCAGTTTATCACGCGGGAGGGCAGATACGCAGTATTTT
TRBV18	-	TRBD2	TRBJ2-5	CASSPGLVVETQYF	TGTGCCAGCTCACCGGGACTAGTGGTAGAGACCCAGTACTTC
TRBV5-1	-	-	TRBJ1-2	CASSPAGGPDGYTF	TGCGCCAGCAGCCCGGCGGGAGGGCCGGATGGCTACACCTTC
TRBV5-1	-	TRBD2	TRBJ2-1	CASSLVLAGGGYNEQFF	TGCGCCAGCAGCTTGGTGCTAGCGGGAGGGGGGTACAATGAGCAGTTCTTC
TRBV4-3	few	TRBD1	TRBJ1-1	CASSPTGFGAEAFF	TGCGCCAGCAGCCCGACAGGGTTCGGGGCTGAAGCTTTCTTT
TRBV27	few	-	TRBJ2-6	CASSLSAASRANVLTF	TGTGCCAGCAGTTTATCGGCGGCTTCAAGGGCCAACGTCCTGACTTTC
TRBV18	-	TRBD2	TRBJ2-5	CASSPLWTLPREVGEETQYF	TGTGCCAGCTCACCGCTATGGACCCTTCCTCGGGAGGTGGGAGAAGAGACCCAGTACTTC
TRBV7-2	-	-	TRBJ2-1	CASSFSPGGFEQFF	TGTGCCAGCAGCTTTTCCCCTGGGGGGTTTGAGCAGTTCTTC
TRBV6-4	-	-	TRBJ2-3	CASSGTGTGSDTQYF	TGTGCCAGCAGCGGAACCGGGACTGGAAGCGATACGCAGTATTTT
TRBV29-1	-	-	TRBJ2-3	CSVVSPGGWYF	TGCAGCGTTGTCTCCCCGGGTGGCTGGTATTTT
TRBV5-1	-	TRBD2	TRBJ2-7	CASSLLLAGYSYEQYF	TGCGCCAGCAGCCTTCTCCTAGCGGGTTACTCCTACGAGCAGTACTTC
TRBV7-9	-	-	TRBJ1-1	CSSGYRGNTEAFF	TGTTCCAGCGGATATCGGGGAAACACTGAAGCTTTCTTT
TRBV9	-	TRBD2	TRBJ2-1	CASSVSSGSFYEQFF	TGTGCCAGCAGCGTAAGTAGCGGGAGTTTTTATGAGCAGTTCTTC
TRBV18	-	-	TRBJ1-1	CASSPSGYLPEAFF	TGTGCCAGCTCACCATCGGGGTATCTTCCTGAAGCTTTCTTT
TRBV20-1	-	-	TRBJ1-2	CSARQGGGYTF	TGCAGTGCTAGACAGGGTGGAGGCTACACCTTC
TRBV7-9	once	-	TRBJ2-7	CASSLAANGGEQYF	TGTGCCAGCAGCTTAGCCGCGAACGGGGGCGAGCAGTACTTC
TRBV12-5	few	TRBD2	TRBJ2-1	CASGLRAGGPEQFF	TGTGCTAGTGGTTTGCGGGCGGGAGGGCCTGAGCAGTTCTTC
TRBV7-2	-	TRBD1	TRBJ2-2	CASSFRTGEDTGELFF	TGTGCCAGCAGCTTCCGGACAGGGGAGGACACCGGGGAGCTGTTTTTT
TRBV7-9	-	TRBD1	TRBJ2-4	CASSPPGGVAKNIQYF	TGTGCCAGCAGCCCTCCAGGGGGAGTAGCCAAAAACATTCAGTACTTC
TRBV28	-	TRBD1	TRBJ2-7	CASSFIGTGLEEQYF	TGTGCCAGCAGTTTTATAGGGACAGGGCTTGAAGAGCAGTACTTC
TRBV5-1	-	TRBD1	TRBJ2-6	CASSLTGVGNVLTF	TGCGCCAGCAGCTTGACAGGGGTAGGCAACGTCCTGACTTTC